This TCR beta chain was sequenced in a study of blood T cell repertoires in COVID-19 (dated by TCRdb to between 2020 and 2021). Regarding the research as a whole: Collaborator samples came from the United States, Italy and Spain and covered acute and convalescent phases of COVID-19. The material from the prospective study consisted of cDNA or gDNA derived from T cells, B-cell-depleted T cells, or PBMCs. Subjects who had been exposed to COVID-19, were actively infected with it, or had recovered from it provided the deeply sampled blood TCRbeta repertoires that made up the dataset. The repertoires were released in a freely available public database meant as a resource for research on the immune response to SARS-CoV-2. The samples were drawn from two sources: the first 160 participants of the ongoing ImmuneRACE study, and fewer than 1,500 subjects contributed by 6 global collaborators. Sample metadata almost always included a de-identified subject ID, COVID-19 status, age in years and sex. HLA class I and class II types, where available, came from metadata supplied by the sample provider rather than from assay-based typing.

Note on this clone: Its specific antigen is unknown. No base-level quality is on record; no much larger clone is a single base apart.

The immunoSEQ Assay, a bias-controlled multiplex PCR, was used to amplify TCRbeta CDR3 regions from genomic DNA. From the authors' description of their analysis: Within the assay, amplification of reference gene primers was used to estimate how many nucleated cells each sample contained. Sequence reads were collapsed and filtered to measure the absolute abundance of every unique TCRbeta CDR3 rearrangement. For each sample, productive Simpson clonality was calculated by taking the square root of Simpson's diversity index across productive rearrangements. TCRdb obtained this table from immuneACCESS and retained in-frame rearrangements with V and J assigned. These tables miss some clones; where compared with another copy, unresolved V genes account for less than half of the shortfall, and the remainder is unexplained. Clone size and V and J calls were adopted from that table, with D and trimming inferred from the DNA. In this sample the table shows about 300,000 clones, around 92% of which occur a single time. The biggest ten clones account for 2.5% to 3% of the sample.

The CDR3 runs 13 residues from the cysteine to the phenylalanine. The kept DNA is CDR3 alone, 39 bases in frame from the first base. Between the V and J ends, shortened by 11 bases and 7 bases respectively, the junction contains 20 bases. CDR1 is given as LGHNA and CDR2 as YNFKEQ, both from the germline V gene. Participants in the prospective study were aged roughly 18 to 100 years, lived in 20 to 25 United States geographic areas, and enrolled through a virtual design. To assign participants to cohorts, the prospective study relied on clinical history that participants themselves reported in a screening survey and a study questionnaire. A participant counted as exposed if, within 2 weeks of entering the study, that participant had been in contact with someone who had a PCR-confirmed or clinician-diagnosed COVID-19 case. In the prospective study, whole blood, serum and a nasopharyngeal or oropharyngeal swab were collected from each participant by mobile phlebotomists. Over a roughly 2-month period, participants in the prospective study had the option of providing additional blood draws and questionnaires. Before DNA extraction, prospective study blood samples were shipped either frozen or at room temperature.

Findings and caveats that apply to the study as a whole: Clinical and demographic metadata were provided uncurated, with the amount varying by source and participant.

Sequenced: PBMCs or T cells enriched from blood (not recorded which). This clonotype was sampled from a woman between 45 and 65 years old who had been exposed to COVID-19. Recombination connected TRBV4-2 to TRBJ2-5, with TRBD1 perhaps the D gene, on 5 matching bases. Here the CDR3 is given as CAARQFRWGTQYF. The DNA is TGTGCCGCTCGACAGTTTAGGTGGGGGACCCAGTACTTC.